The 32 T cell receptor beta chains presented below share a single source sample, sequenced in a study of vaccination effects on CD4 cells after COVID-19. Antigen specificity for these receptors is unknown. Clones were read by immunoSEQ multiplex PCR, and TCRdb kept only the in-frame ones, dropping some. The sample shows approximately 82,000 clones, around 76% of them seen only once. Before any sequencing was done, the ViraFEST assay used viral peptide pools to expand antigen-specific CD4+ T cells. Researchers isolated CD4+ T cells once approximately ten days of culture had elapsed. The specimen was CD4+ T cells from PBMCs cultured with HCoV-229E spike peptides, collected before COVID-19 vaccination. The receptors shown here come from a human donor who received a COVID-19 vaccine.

This chain's CDR3 is CSASKRDRYNEQFF. For the CDR3, the DNA is TGCAGTGCTAGTAAAAGGGACAGGTACAATGAGCAGTTCTTC. The chain joins TRBV20-1 to TRBJ2-1, with 8 bases matching TRBD1. Looked up from germline, CDR1 is DFQATT and CDR2 is SNEGSKA (reference sequence). Unmatched junction bases numbered 5, after V lost 3 bases and J lost 4 bases. The CDR3 has 14 residues.

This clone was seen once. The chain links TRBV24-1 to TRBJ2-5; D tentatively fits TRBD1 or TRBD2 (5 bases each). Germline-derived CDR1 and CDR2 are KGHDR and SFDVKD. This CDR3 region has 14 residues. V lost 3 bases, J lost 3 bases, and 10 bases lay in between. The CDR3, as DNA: TGTGCCACCAGTGATCCCGGGACGGAAGAGACCCAGTACTTC. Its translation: CATSDPGTEETQYF.

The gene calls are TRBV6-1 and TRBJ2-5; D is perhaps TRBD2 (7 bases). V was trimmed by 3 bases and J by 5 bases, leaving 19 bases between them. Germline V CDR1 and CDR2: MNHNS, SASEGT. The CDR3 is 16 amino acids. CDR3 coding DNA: TGTGCCAGCAGTGATGTGGGGGGGGGCTTAAGGGAGACCCAGTACTTC. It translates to CASSDVGGGLRETQYF.

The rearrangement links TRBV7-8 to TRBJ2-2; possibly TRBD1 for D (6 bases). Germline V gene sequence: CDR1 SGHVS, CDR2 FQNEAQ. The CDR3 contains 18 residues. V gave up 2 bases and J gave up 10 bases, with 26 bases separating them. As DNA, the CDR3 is TGTGCCAGCAGCTTATTGCAGCTCCTCAGGGGTGTGGGGTCGGAGCTGTTTTTT. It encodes CASSLLQLLRGVGSELFF.

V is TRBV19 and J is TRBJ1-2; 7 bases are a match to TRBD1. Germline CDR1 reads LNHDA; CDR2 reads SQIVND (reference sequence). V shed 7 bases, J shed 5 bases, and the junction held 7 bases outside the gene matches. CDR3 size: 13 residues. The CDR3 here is CASTLGQLYGYTF. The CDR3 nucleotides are TGTGCCAGTACCTTGGGACAGCTTTATGGCTACACCTTC. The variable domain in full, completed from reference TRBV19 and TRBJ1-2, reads DGGITQSPKYLFRKEGQNVTLSCEQNLNHDAMYWYRQDPGQGLRLIYYSQIVNDFQKGDIAEGYSVSREKKESFPLTVTSAQKNPTAFYLCASTLGQLYGYTFGSGTRLTVV.

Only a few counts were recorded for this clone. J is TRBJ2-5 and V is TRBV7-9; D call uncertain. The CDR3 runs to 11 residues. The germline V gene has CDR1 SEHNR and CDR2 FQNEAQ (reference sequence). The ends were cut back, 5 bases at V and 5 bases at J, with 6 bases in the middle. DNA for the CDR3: TGTGCCAGCAGCATTAGGGAGACCCAGTACTTC. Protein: CASSIRETQYF.

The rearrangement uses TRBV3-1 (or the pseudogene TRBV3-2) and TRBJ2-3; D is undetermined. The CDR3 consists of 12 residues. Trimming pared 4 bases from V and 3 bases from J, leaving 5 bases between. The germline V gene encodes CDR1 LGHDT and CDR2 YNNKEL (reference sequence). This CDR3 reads CASSRTTDTQYF. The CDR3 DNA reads TGTGCCAGCAGCCGTACGACAGATACGCAGTATTTT.

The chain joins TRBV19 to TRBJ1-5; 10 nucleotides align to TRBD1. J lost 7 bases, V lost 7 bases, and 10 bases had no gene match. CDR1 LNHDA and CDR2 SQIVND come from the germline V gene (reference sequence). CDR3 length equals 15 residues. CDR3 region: CASNQGQGVGQPQHF. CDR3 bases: TGTGCCAGTAATCAAGGACAGGGGGTTGGACAGCCCCAGCATTTT.

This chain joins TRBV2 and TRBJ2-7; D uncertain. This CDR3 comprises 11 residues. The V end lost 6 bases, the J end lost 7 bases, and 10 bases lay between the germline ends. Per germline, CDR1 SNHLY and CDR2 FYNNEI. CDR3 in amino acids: CASSQNAEQYV. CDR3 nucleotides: TGTGCCAGCAGCCAAAATGCGGAGCAGTACGTC.

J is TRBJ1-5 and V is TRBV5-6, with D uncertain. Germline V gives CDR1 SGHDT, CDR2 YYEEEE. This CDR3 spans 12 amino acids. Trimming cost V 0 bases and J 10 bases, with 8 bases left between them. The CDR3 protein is CASSLGADPQHF. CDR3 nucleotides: TGTGCCAGCAGCTTGGGGGCTGACCCCCAGCATTTT.

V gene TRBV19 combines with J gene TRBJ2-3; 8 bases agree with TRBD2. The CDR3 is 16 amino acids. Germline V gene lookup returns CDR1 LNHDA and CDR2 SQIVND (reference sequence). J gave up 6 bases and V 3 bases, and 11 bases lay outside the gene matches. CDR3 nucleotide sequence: TGTGCCAGTAGTATGAAGCGGGGGTTAAATAGGGATACGCAGTATTTT. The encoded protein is CASSMKRGLNRDTQYF.

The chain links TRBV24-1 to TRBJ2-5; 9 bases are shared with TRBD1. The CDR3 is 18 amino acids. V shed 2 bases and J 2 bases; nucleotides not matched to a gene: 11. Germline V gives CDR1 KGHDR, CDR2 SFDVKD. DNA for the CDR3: TGTGCCACCAGTGATTCCACCCCACAGGGGGCTTTACAAGAGACCCAGTACTTC. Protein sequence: CATSDSTPQGALQETQYF.

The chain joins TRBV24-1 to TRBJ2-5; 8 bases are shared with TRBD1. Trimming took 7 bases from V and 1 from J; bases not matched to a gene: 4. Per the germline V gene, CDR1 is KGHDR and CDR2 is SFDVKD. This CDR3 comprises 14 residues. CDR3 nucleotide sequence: TGTGCCACCAGCCGGACAGGGTCCCAAGAGACCCAGTACTTC. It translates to CATSRTGSQETQYF.

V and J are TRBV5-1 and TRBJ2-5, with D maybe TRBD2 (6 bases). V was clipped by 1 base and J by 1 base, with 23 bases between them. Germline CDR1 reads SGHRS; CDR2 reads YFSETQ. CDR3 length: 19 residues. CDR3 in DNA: TGCGCCAGCAGCTTGTTATATTCGGGGGACCCTTACACCCAAGAGACCCAGTACTTC. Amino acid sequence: CASSLLYSGDPYTQETQYF.

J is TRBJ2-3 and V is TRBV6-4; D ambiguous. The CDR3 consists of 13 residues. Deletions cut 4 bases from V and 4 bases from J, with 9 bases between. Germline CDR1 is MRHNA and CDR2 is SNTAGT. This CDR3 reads CASSADSPDTQYF. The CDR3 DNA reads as TGTGCCAGCAGTGCCGACTCCCCAGATACGCAGTATTTT.

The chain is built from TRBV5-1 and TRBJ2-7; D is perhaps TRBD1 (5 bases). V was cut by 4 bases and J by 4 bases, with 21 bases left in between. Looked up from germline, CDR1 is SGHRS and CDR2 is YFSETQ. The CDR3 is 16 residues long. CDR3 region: CASSPDLKTAPYEQYV. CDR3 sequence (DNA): TGCGCCAGCAGCCCCGACCTCAAGACAGCTCCTTACGAGCAGTACGTC.

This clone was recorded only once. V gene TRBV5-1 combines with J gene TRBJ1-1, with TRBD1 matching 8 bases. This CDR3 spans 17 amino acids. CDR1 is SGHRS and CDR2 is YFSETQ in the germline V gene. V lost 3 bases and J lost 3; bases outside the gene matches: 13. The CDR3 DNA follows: TGCGCCAGCAGCTCCGGGACAGGAGGTAGGTTGGACACTGAAGCTTTCTTT. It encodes CASSSGTGGRLDTEAFF.

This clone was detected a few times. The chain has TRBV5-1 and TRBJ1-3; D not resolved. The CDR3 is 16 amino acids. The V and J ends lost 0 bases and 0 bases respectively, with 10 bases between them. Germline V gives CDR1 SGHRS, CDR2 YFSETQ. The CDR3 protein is CASSLAGGPSGNTIYF. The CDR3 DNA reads TGCGCCAGCAGCTTGGCGGGCGGGCCCTCTGGAAACACCATATATTTT.

DNA of the CDR3: TGTGCCAGTATTCCCGGACAGGAAAGCAATCAGCCCCAGCATTTT. Its protein product is CASIPGQESNQPQHF. The chain carries TRBV6-6 and TRBJ1-5; 7 bases are a match to TRBD1. The CDR3 contains 15 residues. The junction had 9 bases not matched to a gene; V was cut back by 9 bases and J by 1 base. The germline CDR1 and CDR2 sequences are MNHNY and SVGAGI (reference sequence).

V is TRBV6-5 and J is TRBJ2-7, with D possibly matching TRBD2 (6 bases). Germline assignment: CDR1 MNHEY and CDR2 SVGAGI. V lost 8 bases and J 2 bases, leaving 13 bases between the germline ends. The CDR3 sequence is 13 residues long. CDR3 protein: CASALGGPYEQYV. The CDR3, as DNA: TGTGCCAGCGCTCTGGGGGGACCCTACGAGCAGTACGTC.

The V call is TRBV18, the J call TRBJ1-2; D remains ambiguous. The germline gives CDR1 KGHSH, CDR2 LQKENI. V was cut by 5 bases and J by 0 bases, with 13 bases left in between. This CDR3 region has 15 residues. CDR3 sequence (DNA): TGTGCCAGCTCAACAACCACGTTTACTAACTATGGCTACACCTTC. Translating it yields CASSTTTFTNYGYTF.

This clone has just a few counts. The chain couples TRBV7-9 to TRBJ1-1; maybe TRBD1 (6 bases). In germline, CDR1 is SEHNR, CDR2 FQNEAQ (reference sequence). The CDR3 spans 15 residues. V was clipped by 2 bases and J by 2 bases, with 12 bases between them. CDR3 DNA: TGTGCCAGCAGCTTAACAGGGACGGATAACACTGAAGCTTTCTTT. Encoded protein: CASSLTGTDNTEAFF.

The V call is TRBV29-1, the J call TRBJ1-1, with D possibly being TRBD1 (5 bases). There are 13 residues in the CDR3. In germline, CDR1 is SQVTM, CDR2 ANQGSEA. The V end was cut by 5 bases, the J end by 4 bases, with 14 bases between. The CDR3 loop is CSVIQVGGTEAFF. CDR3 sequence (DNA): TGCAGCGTTATACAGGTCGGGGGCACTGAAGCTTTCTTT. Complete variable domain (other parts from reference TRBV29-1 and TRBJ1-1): SAVISQKPSRDICQRGTSLTIQCQVDSQVTMMFWYRQQPGQSLTLIATANQGSEATYESGFVIDKFPISRPNLTFSTLTVSNMSPEDSSIYLCSVIQVGGTEAFFGQGTRLTVV.

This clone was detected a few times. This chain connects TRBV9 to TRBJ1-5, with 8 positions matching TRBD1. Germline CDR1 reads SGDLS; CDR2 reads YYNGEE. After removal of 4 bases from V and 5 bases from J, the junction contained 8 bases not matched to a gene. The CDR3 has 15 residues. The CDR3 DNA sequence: TGTGCCAGCAGCCCCCACGGACAGGGTGATCAGCCCCAGCATTTT. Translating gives CASSPHGQGDQPQHF.

The CDR3 DNA sequence: TGTGCCAGCAGCGTTCAGGGCAACATTCAGTACTTC. Protein product: CASSVQGNIQYF. This sequence joins TRBV7-2 and TRBJ2-4; D perhaps matches TRBD1 (5 bases). The CDR3 is 12 amino acids. V was pared by 5 bases and J by 7 bases, with 9 bases between. Germline loops: CDR1 SGHTA, CDR2 FQGNSA.

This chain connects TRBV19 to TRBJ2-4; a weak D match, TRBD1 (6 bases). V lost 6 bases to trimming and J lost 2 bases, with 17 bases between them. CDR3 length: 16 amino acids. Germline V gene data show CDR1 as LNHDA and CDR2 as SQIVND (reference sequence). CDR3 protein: CASSETSGAPKNIQYF. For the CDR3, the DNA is TGTGCCAGTAGCGAAACTTCAGGGGCACCCAAAAACATTCAGTACTTC.

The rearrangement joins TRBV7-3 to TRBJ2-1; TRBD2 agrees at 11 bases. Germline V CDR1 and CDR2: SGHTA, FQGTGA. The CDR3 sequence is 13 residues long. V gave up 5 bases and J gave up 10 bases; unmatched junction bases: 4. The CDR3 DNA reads TGTGCCAGCAGCAGACTAGCGGGAAGGGAGCAGTTCTTC. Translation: CASSRLAGREQFF.

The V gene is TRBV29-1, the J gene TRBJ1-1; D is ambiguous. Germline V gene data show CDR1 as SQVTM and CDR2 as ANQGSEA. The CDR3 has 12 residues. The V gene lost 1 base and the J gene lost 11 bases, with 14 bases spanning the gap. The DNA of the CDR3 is TGCAGCGTTGAAGGGGAACGCCTCCTCGCTTTCTTT. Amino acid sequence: CSVEGERLLAFF.

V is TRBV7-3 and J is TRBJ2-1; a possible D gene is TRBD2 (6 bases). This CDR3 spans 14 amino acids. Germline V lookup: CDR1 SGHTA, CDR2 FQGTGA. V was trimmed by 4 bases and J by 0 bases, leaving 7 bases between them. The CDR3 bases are TGTGCCAGCAGCTCCGGGGGCTCCTACAATGAGCAGTTCTTC. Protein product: CASSSGGSYNEQFF.

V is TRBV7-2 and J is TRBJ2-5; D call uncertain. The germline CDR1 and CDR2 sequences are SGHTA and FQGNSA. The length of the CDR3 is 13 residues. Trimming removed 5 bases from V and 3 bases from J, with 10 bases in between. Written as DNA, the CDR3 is TGTGCCAGCAGCCCTTCTCAGAAAGAGACCCAGTACTTC. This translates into CASSPSQKETQYF.

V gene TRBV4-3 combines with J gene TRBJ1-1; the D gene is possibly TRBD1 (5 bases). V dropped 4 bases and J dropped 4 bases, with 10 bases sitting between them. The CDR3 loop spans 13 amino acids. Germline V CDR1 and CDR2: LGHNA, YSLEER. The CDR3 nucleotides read TGCGCCAGCAGCCTAGTGGGGGTCACTGAAGCTTTCTTT. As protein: CASSLVGVTEAFF.

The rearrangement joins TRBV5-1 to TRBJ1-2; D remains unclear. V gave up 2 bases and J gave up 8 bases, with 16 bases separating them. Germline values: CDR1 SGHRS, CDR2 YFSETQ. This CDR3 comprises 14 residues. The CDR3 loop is CASSFNPRSGGYTF. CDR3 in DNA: TGCGCCAGCAGCTTTAACCCCCGTTCGGGGGGCTACACCTTC.